A single sample gave rise to the 30 T cell receptor beta chains below, sequenced in a study of T cells in Graves' hyperthyroidism and ophthalmopathy. Amplification of TCR beta CDR3 regions was performed using RNA transcripts as template. The HTBI primer set was used in a first-round RT-PCR of the TCR CDR3. TCRdb ran MiXCR on the multiplex PCR reads and lists one entry per CDR3 protein. The sample shows fewer than 750,000 distinct CDR3 sequences, more than 12% of them seen only once. Sample: blood. These receptor sequences come from a woman aged 50 to 60 with Graves' ophthalmopathy.

This clonotype was seen at least ten times. The chain combines TRBV27 with TRBJ2-5, with D uncertain. Trimming left V 1 base short and J 2 bases short, with 14 bases between. CDR3 length: 16 amino acids. Germline V gives CDR1 MNHEY, CDR2 SMNVEV (reference sequence). The DNA of the CDR3 is TGTGCCAGCAGTTTATTTGCGTTGGGGTCTCAAGAGACCCAGTACTTC. The encoded protein is CASSLFALGSQETQYF.

This clonotype was seen more than once but under ten times. The V call is TRBV6-2 or TRBV6-3, the J call TRBJ2-1; D may be TRBD2 (6 bases). Germline CDR1 and CDR2: MNHEY and SVGEGT. The CDR3 loop spans 16 amino acids. Trimming took off 6 bases at V and 0 bases at J, with 15 bases between the two ends. The CDR3 DNA sequence: TGTGCCAGCAGCCGCCCTAGCGTACTCTCCTACAATGAGCAGTTCTTC. Translating it yields CASSRPSVLSYNEQFF.

Points on this clonotype: A much larger clone is a single base away; this may be a read error. This chain links TRBV3-1 with TRBJ2-1, with D perhaps TRBD2 (6 bases). CDR1 LGHDT and CDR2 YNNKEL come from the germline V gene (reference sequence). CDR3 length: 15 amino acids. The CDR3 DNA is TGTGCCAGCAGCACCTCTAGCGCAAACTACGATGAGCAGTTCTTC. It yields the protein CASSTSSANYDEQFF.

This clonotype was picked up a small number of times. V usage is TRBV27 and J usage is TRBJ2-3; D is unclear. The CDR3 extends over 12 amino acids. The germline CDR1 and CDR2 sequences are MNHEY and SMNVEV (reference sequence). Trimming stripped 5 bases from V and 5 bases from J, with 8 bases between. The CDR3 DNA is TGTGCCAGCAGTAAGGGAATAGATACGCAGTATTTT. Translating it yields CASSKGIDTQYF.

This clonotype showed up just a few times. The CDR3 sequence is CASGLSVAAGVQDTQYF. As DNA, the CDR3 is TGTGCTAGTGGTTTGAGCGTGGCAGCGGGAGTTCAAGATACGCAGTATTTT. The chain joins TRBV12-5 to TRBJ2-3, with 8 nucleotides matching TRBD2. Germline trimming cut 2 bases from V and 5 bases from J; bases unmatched to any gene: 12. There are 17 residues in the CDR3. Germline values: CDR1 LGHNT, CDR2 FRNRAP.

This clonotype was picked up many times. V gene TRBV11-2 combines with J gene TRBJ2-1; TRBD2 matches 9 bases. Germline V gene sequence: CDR1 SGHAT, CDR2 FQNNGV. The V gene end was trimmed by 5 bases and the J gene end by 6 bases; junction bases not matched to a gene: 11. The CDR3 is made up of 16 amino acids. CDR3 amino acids: CASSIVAGARINEQFF. The DNA for the CDR3 is TGTGCCAGCAGCATAGTAGCGGGAGCCCGAATCAATGAGCAGTTCTTC.

The J gene is TRBJ1-6, the V gene TRBV7-2; D is unresolved. Germline CDR1 is SGHTA and CDR2 is FQGNSA. Trimming took 5 bases from V and 10 from J, leaving 9 bases between them. The CDR3 spans 12 residues. CDR3 amino acids: CASSPLKSPLHF. The DNA of the CDR3 is TGTGCCAGCAGCCCCCTGAAATCACCCCTCCACTTT.

The chain couples TRBV29-1 to TRBJ2-5, with no clear D. There are 13 residues in the CDR3. CDR1 is SQVTM and CDR2 is ANQGSEA in the germline V gene. Deletions cut 5 bases from V and 3 bases from J, with 13 bases between. The CDR3 bases are TGCAGCGTTCGTGGCCCGGTAAAAGAGACCCAGTACTTC. It is translated as CSVRGPVKETQYF.

The sample holds many counts of this clonotype. The chain couples TRBV7-3 to TRBJ1-1, with a weak D call TRBD1 (5 bases). Per germline, CDR1 SGHTA and CDR2 FQGTGA. V lost 0 bases and J 2 bases, leaving 10 bases between the germline ends. CDR3 length: 15 amino acids. CDR3 sequence reads: CASSLTADRNTEAFF. The CDR3 DNA follows: TGTGCCAGCAGCTTAACGGCAGACAGAAACACTGAAGCTTTCTTT.

The sample holds many counts of this clonotype. The chain uses TRBV9 and TRBJ2-7; TRBD2 matches 10 bases. The CDR3 covers 14 residues. CDR1 SGDLS and CDR2 YYNGEE come from the germline V gene. The V gene end was trimmed by 3 bases and the J gene end by 4 bases; junction bases not matched to a gene: 4. CDR3 bases: TGTGCCAGCAGCGCCGGGACTAGCGTGTACGAGCAGTACTTC. Its protein product is CASSAGTSVYEQYF.

The chain is built from TRBV28 and TRBJ1-2; 7 nucleotides align to TRBD1. The junction had 8 bases not matched to a gene; V was cut back by 1 base and J by 6 bases. The length of the CDR3 is 15 residues. Germline loops: CDR1 MDHEN, CDR2 SYDVKM. CDR3: CASSLLGQMIDGYTF. The CDR3 bases are TGTGCCAGCAGTTTATTGGGACAGATGATCGATGGCTACACCTTC.

This clonotype was recorded at least ten times. V usage is TRBV6-1 and J usage is TRBJ2-3; 8 bases are a match to TRBD2. With V trimmed by 7 bases and J by 1 base, 10 bases remained unmatched. CDR1 and CDR2 (germline): MNHNS, SASEGT. This CDR3 comprises 16 residues. The CDR3 protein is CASKKQREWGTDTQYF. In nucleotides, the CDR3 is TGTGCCAGCAAAAAACAGCGGGAGTGGGGCACAGATACGCAGTATTTT.

CDR3 DNA: TGTGCCAGCAGTTTTGGCCCAGAGGGTTCACCCCTCCACTTT. Its protein is CASSFGPEGSPLHF. The rearrangement links TRBV12-3 or TRBV12-4 to TRBJ1-6; D remains unclear. V was cut by 3 bases and J by 9 bases, with 12 bases left in between. The CDR3 consists of 14 residues.

The V and J genes are TRBV6-1 and TRBJ1-2, with TRBD1 identical over 7 bases. Trimming at V came to 5 bases and at J to 8 bases, leaving 11 bases not matched to a gene. The CDR3 totals 14 residues. From germline, CDR1 is MNHNS and CDR2 SASEGT. The CDR3 DNA reads as TGTGCCAGCAGTTCACAGGGGCGACTTAGAGGCTACACCTTC. Encoded protein: CASSSQGRLRGYTF.

This sequence joins TRBV6-1 and TRBJ2-7; TRBD2 agrees at 10 bases. Germline CDR1 and CDR2: MNHNS and SASEGT. This CDR3 comprises 15 residues. V dropped 5 bases and J dropped 7; count of bases not matched to a gene: 11. CDR3 region: CASSPSGSSFYEQYF. In nucleotides, the CDR3 is TGTGCCAGCAGTCCTAGCGGGAGTTCTTTTTATGAGCAGTACTTC.

This clonotype showed up many times. The J gene is TRBJ2-3, the V gene TRBV7-2; 7 bases are a match to TRBD2. The CDR3 contains 16 residues. Unmatched junction bases numbered 11, after V lost 2 bases and J lost 6 bases. The germline CDR1 and CDR2 sequences are SGHTA and FQGNSA. This CDR3 reads CASSLTSGLFRDTQYF. The CDR3 region has the DNA TGTGCCAGCAGCTTAACCTCGGGACTATTTAGGGATACGCAGTATTTT. Supplemented by reference TRBV7-2 and TRBJ2-3, the full variable domain reads GAGVSQSPSNKVTEKGKDVELRCDPISGHTALYWYRQSLGQGLEFLIYFQGNSAPDKSGLPSDRFSAERTGGSVSTLTIQRTQQEDSAVYLCASSLTSGLFRDTQYFGPGTRLTVL.

This clonotype has more than one count but fewer than ten. The gene calls are TRBV15 and TRBJ1-1; 7 bases fit TRBD1. The CDR3 totals 18 residues. The V segment lost 0 bases and the J segment 0 bases; nucleotides outside the gene matches: 10. Germline V lookup: CDR1 LNHNV, CDR2 YYDKDF (reference sequence). The CDR3 is CATSRDTVRGQLNTEAFF. CDR3 bases: TGTGCCACCAGCAGAGATACGGTGAGGGGGCAACTGAACACTGAAGCTTTCTTT.

This clonotype was detected many times. CDR3 nucleotide sequence: TGCAGTGCTAGGCCAGGGGGATTGAATGAGCAGTTCTTC. Translation gives CSARPGGLNEQFF. V gene TRBV20-1 combines with J gene TRBJ2-1; 7 bases agree with TRBD1. Per the germline V gene, CDR1 is DFQATT and CDR2 is SNEGSKA (reference sequence). The ends lost 3 bases at V and 7 bases at J; junction bases unmatched: 6. This CDR3 contains 13 residues.

This clonotype was detected ten times or more. This chain connects TRBV30 to TRBJ2-2, with D unresolved. Trimming removed 2 bases from V and 2 bases from J, with 6 bases in between. CDR1 and CDR2 from the germline V gene are GTSNPN and SVGIG (reference sequence). CDR3 length: 13 amino acids. In nucleotides, the CDR3 is TGTGCCTGGAGTTTCGGAAACACCGGGGAGCTGTTTTTT. Amino acid sequence: CAWSFGNTGELFF.

Only a few counts were recorded for this clonotype. The chain links TRBV5-1 to TRBJ2-3; 8 bases match TRBD2. Trimming cost V 0 bases and J 6 bases; bases outside gene matches: 12. Germline V gene data show CDR1 as SGHRS and CDR2 as YFSETQ. This CDR3 is built from 17 residues. The CDR3 bases are TGCGCCAGCAGCTTGGCTATGAGCGGGAGCGGGTTGGATACGCAGTATTTT. Translated: CASSLAMSGSGLDTQYF. The full variable domain, with the rest looked up from reference TRBV5-1 and TRBJ2-3, is KAGVTQTPRYLIKTRGQQVTLSCSPISGHRSVSWYQQTPGQGLQFLFEYFSETQRNKGNFPGRFSGRQFSNSRSEMNVSTLELGDSALYLCASSLAMSGSGLDTQYFGPGTRLTVL.

This clonotype has a count of ten or more. The V gene is TRBV28, the J gene TRBJ2-1; no firm D call. CDR1 is MDHEN, CDR2 SYDVKM, per germline. This CDR3 comprises 12 residues. Trimming left V 2 bases short and J 6 bases short, with 5 bases between. CDR3 in DNA: TGTGCCAGCAGTTTACAGCTCAATGAGCAGTTCTTC. This gives the protein CASSLQLNEQFF.

The chain couples TRBV12-5 to TRBJ2-3; D gene uncertain. The germline V gene has CDR1 LGHNT and CDR2 FRNRAP. V lost 7 bases and J lost 4, with 9 bases in between. The CDR3 runs to 12 residues. The CDR3 bases are TGTGCTAGTGAGGTCCCCCCAGATACGCAGTATTTT. It specifies CASEVPPDTQYF.

At least ten counts were recorded for this clonotype. J is TRBJ1-5 and V is TRBV30; tentatively, D is TRBD1 (5 bases). V dropped 4 bases and J dropped 1 base, with 23 bases sitting between them. Germline assignment: CDR1 GTSNPN and CDR2 SVGIG (reference sequence). The CDR3 has 18 amino acids. Written as DNA, the CDR3 is TGTGCCTGGAAGGGCGGGGTGGGGGAAGAGACAAGCAATCAGCCCCAGCATTTT. Amino acid sequence: CAWKGGVGEETSNQPQHF. The entire variable domain, with the rest obtained from reference TRBV30 and TRBJ1-5, is as follows: SQTIHQWPATLVQPVGSPLSLECTVEGTSNPNLYWYRQAAGRGLQLLFYSVGIGQISSEVPQNLSASRPQDRQFILSSKKLLLSDSGFYLCAWKGGVGEETSNQPQHFGDGTRLSIL.

This clonotype was picked up many times. The chain couples TRBV14 to TRBJ2-1; D remains unclear. CDR3 length: 13 residues. Trimming removed 8 bases from V and 1 base from J, with 9 bases in between. Germline V gives CDR1 SGHDN, CDR2 FVKESK. The CDR3 region is CASGRNSYNEQFF. The CDR3 region has the DNA TGTGCCAGCGGACGAAATTCCTACAATGAGCAGTTCTTC.

This clonotype was counted ten times or more. The V and J genes are TRBV12-3 or TRBV12-4 and TRBJ2-7; TRBD1 aligns across 8 bases. J lost 3 bases, V lost 5 bases, and 9 bases had no gene match. The CDR3 covers 15 residues. The CDR3 region is CASSMTGVRSYEQYF. CDR3 nucleotides: TGTGCCAGCAGTATGACAGGGGTAAGGAGCTACGAGCAGTACTTC.

This clonotype has only a few counts. This chain links TRBV2 with TRBJ1-1; D ambiguous. Per the germline V gene, CDR1 is SNHLY and CDR2 is FYNNEI. Trimming removed 8 bases at V and 8 bases at J, with 12 bases between. This CDR3 comprises 11 residues. Written as DNA, the CDR3 is TGTGCCAGCTCAGTGAAATACGAAGCTTTCTTT. This encodes CASSVKYEAFF.

As to this clonotype: This may arise from a read error, as a much more abundant clone is one base away. The chain uses TRBV3-1 and TRBJ2-1, with TRBD1 matching 12 bases. The CDR3 is 16 amino acids. CDR1 is LGHDT and CDR2 is YNNKEL in the germline V gene (reference sequence). J gave up 10 bases and V 3 bases, and 10 bases lay outside the gene matches. The CDR3 region has the DNA TGTGCCAGCAGCCAGAGGGGGGGACAGGGGGCGCGAGAGCAGTTCTTC. Translating gives CASSQRGGQGAREQFF.

This clonotype has a handful of counts. The rearrangement uses TRBV4-3 and TRBJ2-5, with a possible D match to TRBD2 (5 bases). The CDR3 has 15 residues. V lost 0 bases and J 0 bases, leaving 8 bases between the germline ends. Germline lookup yields CDR1 LGHNA and CDR2 YSLEER. The CDR3 region is CASSQDPGYQETQYF. As DNA, the CDR3 is TGCGCCAGCAGCCAAGATCCGGGGTACCAAGAGACCCAGTACTTC.

This clonotype occurred many times. The chain carries TRBV28 and TRBJ2-5; D not certain. There are 13 residues in the CDR3. V lost 8 bases, J lost 0 bases, and 10 bases lay in between. Per germline, CDR1 MDHEN and CDR2 SYDVKM. CDR3 loop: CASSIPDQETQYF. The CDR3 nucleotides read TGTGCCAGCTCAATACCGGACCAAGAGACCCAGTACTTC.

This clonotype was observed many times. The chain links TRBV15 to TRBJ1-1, with D perhaps TRBD1 (5 bases). The CDR3 has 14 amino acids. Germline CDR1 and CDR2: LNHNV and YYDKDF (reference sequence). Trimming left V 0 bases short and J 6 bases short, with 11 bases between. The CDR3 region is CATSRERGFSEAFF. The CDR3 DNA is TGTGCCACCAGCAGAGAGCGGGGGTTTTCTGAAGCTTTCTTT.